This T cell receptor (beta chain) stems from a study of regulatory T cells in long-lasting Graves disease. CDR3-region Arm-PCR and iRepertoire HTBI primers produced the TCR beta libraries. TCRdb redid the calling of the multiplex PCR reads with MiXCR, one entry per CDR3 protein. This sample has about 330,000 distinct CDR3 sequences, with 15% to 20% found just once. The CDR3 extends over 13 amino acids. V was shortened by 5 bases and J by 4 bases, with 9 bases between the two germline ends. CDR1 SGHAT and CDR2 FQNNGV come from the germline V gene. As for time point: newly diagnosed GD, antithyroid drugs for less than 3 months. Extracted PBMC RNA gave rise to the TCR library. This clonotype was seen at least ten times. The data also belong to a second study, concerning T cells in Graves' hyperthyroidism and ophthalmopathy. In that study: TCR CDR3 underwent first-round RT-PCR with the HTBI primer set.

The sequence derives from a woman between 18 and 29 years old with Graves disease. The chain recombines TRBV11-2 with TRBJ2-4; D is tentatively TRBD1 or TRBD2 (5 bases each). The source material was peripheral blood mononuclear cells (PBMCs), sampled at new diagnosis, from a patient treated with antithyroid drugs. The CDR3 loop is CASSGDGKNIQYF. CDR3 bases: TGTGCCAGCAGCGGGGACGGGAAAAACATTCAGTACTTC.